Listed here is a single T cell receptor (beta chain). Deep was the level at which the assay was run. How the authors handled the data: In the immunoSEQ data, sequences were junction-only and lacked quality scores, so filtering differed. Some clones are missing from TCRdb's copy, which holds only in-frame ones; the method was immunoSEQ multiplex PCR. That table furnishes V, J and clone size, whereas the DNA furnished D and trimming. Seen here are about 320,000 clones, around 86% observed once, and the top ten hold around 15%. This sample was taken from a study of shared clonotypes between healthy human individuals. Each donor was a Caucasian adult residing in Nashville, Tennessee. This clonotype originated in a man aged 18 to 35 in good health. Input material: memory CD8+ T cells sorted from blood. As for subset: CD45RO+ cells pooled with CCR7-negative TemRA cells.

The CDR3 reads CASRGTRADTQYF. In nucleotides, the CDR3 is TGTGCCAGCAGGGGCACCCGGGCAGATACGCAGTATTTT. The rearrangement joins TRBV27 to TRBJ2-3; no definite D call. The CDR3 sequence is 13 residues long. The V end lost 6 bases, the J end lost 4 bases, and 11 bases lay between the germline ends. Germline CDR1 reads MNHEY; CDR2 reads SMNVEV (reference sequence).